These T cell receptor beta chains were read from a single sample in a study of OX40 agonist ivuxolimab in advanced cancers. This table comes from immunoSEQ multiplex PCR, and its TCRdb copy is limited to in-frame clones, with some not included. This repertoire shows nearly 70,000 clones, 75% to 85% found once; its top ten account for over 1.1%. The sample consisted of CD4+ or CD8+ T cells sorted from blood, taken in a trial of the OX40 agonist ivuxolimab. The receptors stem from an adult with an advanced solid tumor such as melanoma, head and neck, liver or kidney cancer. The CDR3 runs from the conserved cysteine through the conserved F or W. A D gene is named only where the DNA matches it firmly. Clone size is given for some rows only: seen once, a few or many times, or a class if the clone is expanded.

d_call | j_call | v_call | clone_size | cdr3_nt | cdr3_aa
TRBD1 | TRBJ1-4 | TRBV7-6 | NA | TGTGCCAGCAGCTCCGATTTTCGGGCAGGGGGTAATGAAAAACTGTTTTTT | CASSSDFRAGGNEKLFF
NA | TRBJ1-3 | TRBV5-1 | NA | TGCGCCAGCAGCTTTTCATCTCCCGGGCCCAGGGCGGGAAACACCATATATTTT | CASSFSSPGPRAGNTIYF
TRBD1 | TRBJ2-1 | TRBV7-9 | NA | TGTGCCAGCAGCTCCTTGAAAACAGGGGCATCATACAATGAGCAGTTCTTC | CASSSLKTGASYNEQFF
NA | TRBJ2-4 | TRBV6-5 | NA | TGTGCCAGCTCTAGACAGGAAATAAACATTCAGTACTTC | CASSRQEINIQYF
NA | TRBJ1-1 | TRBV4-1 | few | TGCGCCAGCAGCCAAGTTGACAGTAACACTGAAGCTTTCTTT | CASSQVDSNTEAFF
NA | TRBJ2-2 | TRBV14 | NA | TGTGCCAGCAGCCAAGAAACCGGGTTCTACGGGGAGCTGTTTTTT | CASSQETGFYGELFF
TRBD2 | TRBJ2-7 | TRBV28 | few | TGTGCCAGCGGACTAGAGGTGGTGAGGGAGCAGTACTTC | CASGLEVVREQYF
NA | TRBJ2-7 | TRBV5-1 | NA | TGCGCCAGCAGCCAGACGGGTCTTTACGAGCAGTACTTC | CASSQTGLYEQYF
NA | TRBJ2-2 | TRBV5-6 | NA | TGTGCCAGCAGCTTGAAGAGGACGAACACCGGGGAGCTGTTTTTT | CASSLKRTNTGELFF
NA | TRBJ2-1 | TRBV5-1 | NA | TGCGCCAGCAGCTTTAGCAGGGCCGCCTACAATGAGCAGTTCTTC | CASSFSRAAYNEQFF
TRBD1 | TRBJ1-6 | TRBV9 | few | TGTGCCAGCAGCCCACAGGGGGTGCCACCCCTCCACTTT | CASSPQGVPPLHF
TRBD1 | TRBJ2-7 | TRBV6-6 | NA | TGTGCCAGCAGTCCCGCGGGACAGGGGTACGAGCAGTACTTC | CASSPAGQGYEQYF
TRBD2 | TRBJ2-3 | TRBV10-3 | few | TGTGCCATCCTAGCGGGGGACTCAGATACGCAGTATTTT | CAILAGDSDTQYF
TRBD1 | TRBJ2-3 | TRBV19 | NA | TGTGCCAGTAGCCCGGAGGACAGGGAATCAGATACGCAGTATTTT | CASSPEDRESDTQYF
NA | TRBJ2-7 | TRBV7-7 | NA | TGTGCCAGCAGCCCAACTGGACAGCCCTACGAGCAGTACTTC | CASSPTGQPYEQYF
NA | TRBJ1-2 | TRBV6-5 | NA | TGTGCCAGCAGTTCACAGGGAATCTCTAACTATGGCTACACCTTC | CASSSQGISNYGYTF
NA | TRBJ2-7 | TRBV11-2 | NA | TGTGCCAGCAGCTTAGGTACCGGGTTTGGGGAGCAGTACTTC | CASSLGTGFGEQYF
NA | TRBJ1-4 | TRBV19 | NA | TGTGCCAGTAGTACCCCTGAGAGTAATGAAAAACTGTTTTTT | CASSTPESNEKLFF